Reported below is one T cell receptor beta chain. The antigen is undetermined. TCRdb's table, derived via immunoSEQ multiplex PCR, lists solely in-frame clones and lacks some. The sample has roughly 100,000 clones; 82% are singletons. V shed 7 bases and J 5 bases; nucleotides not matched to a gene: 16. The germline gives CDR1 SEHNR, CDR2 FQNEAQ (reference sequence). The CDR3 runs to 17 residues. The sample originates from a study of T cell responses to AZD1222 COVID-19 vaccine. Study information: Second doses that came at about 4 or about 12 weeks were put together. Broader study findings: Spike-wide vaccine-associated CD4 TCRs dominated at 160-218 and 743-854.

Specimen: peripheral blood, collected on day 0 of AZD1222 vaccination. The genes are TRBV7-9 and TRBJ2-3, with 9 bases that match TRBD2. The clonotype was recovered from an adult in good health. CDR3 sequence (DNA): TGTGCCAGCACCCTATGGGGATCTAGCGGGAATAGAGATACGCAGTATTTT. It yields the protein CASTLWGSSGNRDTQYF.